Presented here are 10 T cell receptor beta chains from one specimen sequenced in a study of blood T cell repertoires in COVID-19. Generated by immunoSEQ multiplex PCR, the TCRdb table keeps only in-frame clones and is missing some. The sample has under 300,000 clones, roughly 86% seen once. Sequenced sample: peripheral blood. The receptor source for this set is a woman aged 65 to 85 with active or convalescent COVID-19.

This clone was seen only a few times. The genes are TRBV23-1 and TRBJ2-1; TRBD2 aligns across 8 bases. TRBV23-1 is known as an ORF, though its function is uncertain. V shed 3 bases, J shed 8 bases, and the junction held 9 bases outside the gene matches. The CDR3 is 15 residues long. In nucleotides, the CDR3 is TGCGCCAGCAGTCACGCCAGCGGGGGCCGACATGAGCAGTTCTTC. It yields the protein CASSHASGGRHEQFF.

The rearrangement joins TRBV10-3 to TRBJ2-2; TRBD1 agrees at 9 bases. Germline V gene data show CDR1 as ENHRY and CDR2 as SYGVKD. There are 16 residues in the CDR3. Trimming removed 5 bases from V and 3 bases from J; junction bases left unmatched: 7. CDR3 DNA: TGTGCCATCAGTACCACAGGGGGCTCTCACACCGGGGAGCTGTTTTTT. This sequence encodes CAISTTGGSHTGELFF.

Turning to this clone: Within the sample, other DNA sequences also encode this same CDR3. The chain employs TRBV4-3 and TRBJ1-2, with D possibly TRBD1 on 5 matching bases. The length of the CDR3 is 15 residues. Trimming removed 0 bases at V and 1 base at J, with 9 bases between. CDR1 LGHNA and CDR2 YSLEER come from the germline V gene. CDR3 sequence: CASSQDQGDNYGYTF. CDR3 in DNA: TGCGCCAGCAGCCAAGATCAAGGGGATAACTATGGCTACACCTTC.

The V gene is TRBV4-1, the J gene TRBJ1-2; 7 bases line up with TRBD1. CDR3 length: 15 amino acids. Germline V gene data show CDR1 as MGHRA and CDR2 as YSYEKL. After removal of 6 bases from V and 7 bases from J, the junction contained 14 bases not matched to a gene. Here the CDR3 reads CASSQPLQGRSGYTF. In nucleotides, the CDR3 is TGCGCCAGCAGTCAACCGCTACAGGGGCGAAGTGGCTACACCTTC.

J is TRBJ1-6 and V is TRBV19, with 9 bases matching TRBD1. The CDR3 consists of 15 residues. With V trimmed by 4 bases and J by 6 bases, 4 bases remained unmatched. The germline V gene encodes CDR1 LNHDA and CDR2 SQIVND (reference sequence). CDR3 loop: CASSTQTGGNSPLHF. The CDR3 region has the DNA TGTGCCAGTAGTACTCAGACAGGGGGTAATTCACCCCTCCACTTT. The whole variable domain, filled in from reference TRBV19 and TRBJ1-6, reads DGGITQSPKYLFRKEGQNVTLSCEQNLNHDAMYWYRQDPGQGLRLIYYSQIVNDFQKGDIAEGYSVSREKKESFPLTVTSAQKNPTAFYLCASSTQTGGNSPLHFGNGTRLTVT.

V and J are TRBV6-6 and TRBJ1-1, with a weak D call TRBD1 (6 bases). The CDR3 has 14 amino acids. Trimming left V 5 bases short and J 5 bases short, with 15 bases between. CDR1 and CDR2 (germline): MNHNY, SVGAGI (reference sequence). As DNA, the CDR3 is TGTGCCAGCAGTCGCCAACAGGGAGGGACTGAAGCTTTCTTT. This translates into CASSRQQGGTEAFF.

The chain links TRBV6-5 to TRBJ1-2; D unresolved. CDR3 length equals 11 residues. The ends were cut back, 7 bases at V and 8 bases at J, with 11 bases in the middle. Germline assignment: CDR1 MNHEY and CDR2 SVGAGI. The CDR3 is CASTPLEGYTF. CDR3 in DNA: TGTGCCAGCACCCCTCTTGAGGGCTACACCTTC.

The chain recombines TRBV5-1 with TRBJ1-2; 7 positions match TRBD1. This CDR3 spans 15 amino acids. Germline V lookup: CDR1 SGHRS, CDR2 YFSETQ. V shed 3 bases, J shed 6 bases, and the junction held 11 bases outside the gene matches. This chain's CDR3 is CASSSAQGTENGYTF. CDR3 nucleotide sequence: TGCGCCAGCAGCTCAGCACAGGGGACGGAGAATGGCTACACCTTC. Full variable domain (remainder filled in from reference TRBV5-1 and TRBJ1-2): KAGVTQTPRYLIKTRGQQVTLSCSPISGHRSVSWYQQTPGQGLQFLFEYFSETQRNKGNFPGRFSGRQFSNSRSEMNVSTLELGDSALYLCASSSAQGTENGYTFGSGTRLTVV.

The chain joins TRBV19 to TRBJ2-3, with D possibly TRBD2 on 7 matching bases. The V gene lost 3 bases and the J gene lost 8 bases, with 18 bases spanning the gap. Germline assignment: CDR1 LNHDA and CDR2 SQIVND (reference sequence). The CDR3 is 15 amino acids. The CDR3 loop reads CASSIGGGRFSTQYF. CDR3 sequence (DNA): TGTGCCAGTAGTATTGGCGGGGGCCGATTCAGTACGCAGTATTTT.

CDR3 DNA sequence: TGCGCCAGCAGCTCTATACGGGGGGATGAAAAACTGTTTTTT. Translated: CASSSIRGDEKLFF. This chain joins TRBV5-1 and TRBJ1-4; D is perhaps TRBD1 (5 bases). The CDR3 runs to 14 residues. V was shortened by 3 bases and J by 6 bases, with 12 bases between the two germline ends. The germline gives CDR1 SGHRS, CDR2 YFSETQ.